This entry concerns a single T cell receptor (beta chain). Its antigen is as yet unknown. Together with a sample-barcoded 5' primer, a J-beta primer mix was included in a second PCR lasting roughly 6 to 12 cycles. TCRdb processed the 5' RACE reads anew with MiXCR; each CDR3 protein has one entry. In the table there are 2 million or so distinct CDR3 sequences, around half of which are singletons. The sample originates from a study of blood T cells in healthy people across ages. Findings of the study overall: PBMC samples, being unsorted, prevented any conclusive comparison of naive and antigen-experienced cells.

Material for sequencing was blood. The origin of this receptor is a middle-aged woman in good health.

CDR3: CASSPEGATTGELFF. In DNA form, the CDR3 reads TGCGCCAGCAGTCCCGAGGGGGCCACGACCGGGGAGCTGTTTTTT. The chain joins TRBV4-3 to TRBJ2-2, with TRBD1 matching over 7 bases. The germline CDR1 and CDR2 sequences are LGHNA and YSLEER. This CDR3 is 15 amino acids long. Trimming at V came to 6 bases and at J to 5 bases, leaving 9 bases not matched to a gene.